The next 21 T cell receptor beta chains were all read from a single sample in a study of blood T cells in healthy people across ages. Then a second PCR, running roughly 7 to 11 cycles, was carried out with a sample-barcoded 5' primer and a J-beta primer mix. One entry per CDR3 protein, called by TCRdb with MiXCR from the 5' RACE reads. The table has hundreds of thousands of distinct CDR3 sequences, about 62% seen once. Sequencing input: blood. All receptors come from a man aged 30-40 years in good health.

The chain joins TRBV2 to TRBJ2-7; no clear D. Germline values: CDR1 SNHLY, CDR2 FYNNEI. The V and J ends lost 8 bases and 2 bases respectively, with 16 bases between them. The CDR3 has 14 amino acids. CDR3 nucleotide sequence: TGTGCCAGCCGCATTCAAGCAAGTACCTACGAGCAGTACTTC. The encoded protein is CASRIQASTYEQYF.

Notes on this clonotype: A much larger clone sits a single nucleotide away, making a read error possible. The V gene is TRBV29-1, the J gene TRBJ2-1, with TRBD2 matching 9 bases. CDR1 and CDR2 (germline): SQVTM, ANQGSEA. The CDR3 has 14 amino acids. CDR3 loop: CSVPGLADYNEQFF. The CDR3 DNA is TGCAGTGTCCCGGGACTAGCCGATTACAATGAGCAGTTCTTC.

The chain uses TRBV7-3 and TRBJ2-1, with 11 positions matching TRBD2. Losses at the gene ends were 5 bases for V and 7 bases for J; bases not matched to a gene: 7. This CDR3 is built from 15 residues. Germline CDR1 is SGHTA and CDR2 is FQGTGA. This CDR3 is CASSRLGLAENEQFF. In nucleotides, the CDR3 is TGTGCCAGCAGCCGCCTGGGACTAGCGGAAAATGAGCAGTTCTTC. Based on the CDR3 plus reference TRBV7-3 and TRBJ2-1, the full variable domain is GAGVSQTPSNKVTEKGKYVELRCDPISGHTALYWYRQSLGQGPEFLIYFQGTGAADDSGLPNDRFFAVRPEGSVSTLKIQRTERGDSAVYLCASSRLGLAENEQFFGPGTRLTVL.

The genes are TRBV7-9 and TRBJ2-3, with D unclear. Germline loops: CDR1 SEHNR, CDR2 FQNEAQ (reference sequence). The CDR3 is made up of 13 amino acids. V was trimmed by 8 bases and J by 2 bases, leaving 11 bases between them. The CDR3: CASLRENTDTQYF. The CDR3 DNA reads TGTGCCAGCCTGAGAGAGAACACAGATACGCAGTATTTT.

The chain has TRBV29-1 and TRBJ2-6; D perhaps matches TRBD2 (6 bases). Looked up from germline, CDR1 is SQVTM and CDR2 is ANQGSEA. The germline V and J ends were trimmed by 3 bases and 3 bases, with 6 bases remaining between them. The length of the CDR3 is 13 residues. The CDR3 loop is CSVEGGGANVLTF. CDR3 bases: TGCAGCGTTGAGGGGGGTGGGGCCAACGTCCTGACTTTC.

This chain joins TRBV20-1 and TRBJ2-3; TRBD2 matches at 8 bases. The CDR3 has 15 amino acids. CDR1 is DFQATT, CDR2 SNEGSKA, per germline (reference sequence). V gave up 5 bases and J gave up 2 bases; unmatched junction bases: 9. CDR3 coding DNA: TGCAGTGCTGGAGCGGGAGAAGGGGACACAGATACGCAGTATTTT. This translates into CSAGAGEGDTDTQYF.

There are a few counts of this clonotype. The chain joins TRBV6-2 or TRBV6-3 to TRBJ1-1, with D unresolved. The CDR3 is 15 amino acids. V lost 5 bases to trimming and J lost 1 base, with 14 bases between them. Germline values: CDR1 MNHEY, CDR2 SVGEGT. CDR3 nucleotides: TGTGCCAGCAGTACCAGACCGTATGAGAACACTGAAGCTTTCTTT. Translation: CASSTRPYENTEAFF.

The chain employs TRBV13 and TRBJ1-1, with D possibly matching TRBD1 (6 bases). This CDR3 region has 14 residues. The germline gives CDR1 PRHDT, CDR2 FYEKMQ (reference sequence). The V gene lost 2 bases and the J gene lost 3 bases, with 10 bases spanning the gap. CDR3 DNA: TGTGCCAGCAGCTTACGGAGGGGGGACACTGAAGCTTTCTTT. Translating gives CASSLRRGDTEAFF.

This chain uses TRBV5-1 with TRBJ2-4; either TRBD1 or TRBD2 may supply D (5 bases each). V was cut by 4 bases and J by 3 bases, with 11 bases left in between. The CDR3 runs 14 residues. The germline V gene has CDR1 SGHRS and CDR2 YFSETQ. CDR3 residues: CASSPRDGKNIQYF. CDR3 nucleotide sequence: TGCGCCAGCAGCCCCCGGGACGGCAAAAACATTCAGTACTTC.

There are a few counts of this clonotype. Germline and junction disagree at one end, which may indicate a read error. The chain employs TRBV7-2 and TRBJ2-3, with TRBD1 matching over 9 bases. The J call is uncertain, as TRBJ2-5 better fits the DNA end. Germline V gene data show CDR1 as SGHTA and CDR2 as FQGNSA. The CDR3 is made up of 14 amino acids. The CDR3 DNA is TGTGCTAGCAGCTTAGCCCGGACAGGGGACACCCAGTACTTC. Its protein product is CASSLARTGDTQYF.

This clonotype was seen more than once but under ten times. The CDR3: CASSRVTGLTLFSGANVLTF. CDR3 DNA sequence: TGTGCCAGCAGCAGGGTGACGGGACTCACCTTGTTCTCTGGGGCCAACGTCCTGACTTTC. The chain uses TRBV6-2 or TRBV6-3 and TRBJ2-6, with D possibly being TRBD2 (6 bases). Trimming pared 6 bases from V and 0 bases from J, leaving 24 bases between. The CDR3 spans 20 residues. Germline CDR1 reads MNHEY; CDR2 reads SVGEGT.

The V gene is TRBV6-5, the J gene TRBJ2-5, with a weak D call TRBD2 (7 bases). CDR1 MNHEY and CDR2 SVGAGI come from the germline V gene. The CDR3 sequence is 12 residues long. V dropped 0 bases and J dropped 13 bases, with 12 bases sitting between them. The CDR3 nucleotides read TGTGCCAGCAGTTACTCGGGGGGGCGTCTGTACTTC. It is translated as CASSYSGGRLYF.

The CDR3 DNA sequence: TGCAGTGCCCGCTCGCCTCCTGACGAGCAGTACTTC. It codes for CSARSPPDEQYF. The chain uses TRBV20-1 and TRBJ2-7; D call uncertain. This CDR3 contains 12 residues. Trimming shortened V by 6 bases and J by 5 bases, and 14 bases separated the two germline ends. Germline loops: CDR1 DFQATT, CDR2 SNEGSKA (reference sequence).

V and J are TRBV7-2 and TRBJ2-1; no clear D gene. The V gene's germline CDR1 is SGHTA and CDR2 FQGNSA. V lost 2 bases and J 13 bases, leaving 15 bases between the germline ends. This CDR3 contains 13 residues. CDR3 coding DNA: TGTGCCAGCAGCTTATGGGCAGGAGAGACCCAGTTCTTC. It specifies CASSLWAGETQFF.

The chain links TRBV5-1 to TRBJ2-4; D uncertain. The closer fit of TRBJ2-7 to the DNA end suggests the J call may be wrong. Germline CDR1 is SGHRS and CDR2 is YFSETQ. The CDR3 contains 14 residues. The CDR3 sequence: CASSAESRLYEQYF. The DNA for the CDR3 is TGCGCCAGCAGCGCGGAATCCCGACTTTACGAGCAGTACTTC.

The chain uses TRBV12-3 or TRBV12-4 and TRBJ2-3; possible D gene TRBD2, 6 bases. The CDR3 spans 14 residues. V lost 6 bases and J 4 bases, leaving 14 bases between the germline ends. Written as DNA, the CDR3 is TGTGCCAGCAGGATGACTAGTGCATCAGATACGCAGTATTTT. This gives the protein CASRMTSASDTQYF.

The V gene is TRBV3-1, the J gene TRBJ2-5, with 8 nucleotides matching TRBD2. The J call could be wrong; TRBJ2-7 is a better fit for the DNA end. The CDR3 is made up of 16 amino acids. Germline V gives CDR1 LGHDT, CDR2 YNNKEL (reference sequence). This CDR3 reads CASSQVAGGRTYEQYF. DNA for the CDR3: TGTGCCAGCAGCCAAGTTGCGGGGGGCCGAACCTACGAGCAGTACTTC.

The genes are TRBV6-5 and TRBJ2-4; 8 bases line up with TRBD1. The DNA end favors TRBJ2-7, so the J call may be wrong. This CDR3 contains 15 residues. Looked up from germline, CDR1 is MNHEY and CDR2 is SVGAGI. CDR3 nucleotides: TGTGCCAGCAGCCTCACTCGACAGGGGTACTACGAGCAGTACTTC. This codes for CASSLTRQGYYEQYF.

The rearrangement links TRBV4-2 to TRBJ2-1, with unresolved D. Germline CDR1 reads LGHNA; CDR2 reads YNFKEQ. The CDR3 spans 14 residues. Trimming removed 1 base from V and 9 bases from J, with 13 bases in between. The CDR3 DNA follows: TGTGCCAGCAGCCAAGGTGGGCAACTCGTTGAGCAGTTCTTC. It encodes CASSQGGQLVEQFF.

The rearrangement links TRBV4-3 to TRBJ2-2; unclear D gene. Looked up from germline, CDR1 is LGHNA and CDR2 is YSLEER. The CDR3 length is 14 residues. Trimming stripped 1 base from V and 6 bases from J, with 9 bases between. This chain's CDR3 is CASSQAPGSGELFF. The CDR3 coding sequence is TGCGCCAGCAGCCAAGCCCCGGGCTCCGGGGAGCTGTTTTTT.

The CDR3 here is CASSKTGGQETQYF. CDR3 nucleotides: TGTGCCAGCAGCAAAACAGGGGGTCAAGAGACCCAGTACTTC. The chain joins TRBV6-5 to TRBJ2-5; 8 bases map to TRBD1. From germline, CDR1 is MNHEY and CDR2 SVGAGI. The CDR3 has 14 residues. Losses at the gene ends were 6 bases for V and 2 bases for J; bases not matched to a gene: 5.